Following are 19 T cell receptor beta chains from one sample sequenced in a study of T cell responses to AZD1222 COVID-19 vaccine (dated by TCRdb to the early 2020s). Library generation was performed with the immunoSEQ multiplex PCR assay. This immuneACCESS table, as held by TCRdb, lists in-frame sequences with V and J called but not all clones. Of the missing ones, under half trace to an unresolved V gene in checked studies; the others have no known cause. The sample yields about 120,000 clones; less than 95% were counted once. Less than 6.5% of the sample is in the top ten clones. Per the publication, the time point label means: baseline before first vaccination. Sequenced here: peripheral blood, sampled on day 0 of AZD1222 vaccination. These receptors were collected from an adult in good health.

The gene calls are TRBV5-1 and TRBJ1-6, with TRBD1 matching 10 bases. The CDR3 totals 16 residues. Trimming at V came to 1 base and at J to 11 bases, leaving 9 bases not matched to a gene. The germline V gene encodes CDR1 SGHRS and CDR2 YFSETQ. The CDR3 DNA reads TGCGCCAGCAGCTTGTCCGAGGGACAGGGGTTTGCACCCCTCCACTTT. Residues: CASSLSEGQGFAPLHF. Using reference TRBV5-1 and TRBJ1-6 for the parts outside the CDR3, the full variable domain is KAGVTQTPRYLIKTRGQQVTLSCSPISGHRSVSWYQQTPGQGLQFLFEYFSETQRNKGNFPGRFSGRQFSNSRSEMNVSTLELGDSALYLCASSLSEGQGFAPLHFGNGTRLTVT.

The chain's CDR3 is CASSDRAYNSPLHF. As DNA, the CDR3 is TGTGCCAGCAGTGACCGAGCGTATAATTCACCCCTCCACTTT. The gene calls are TRBV6-1 and TRBJ1-6; D gene unclear. CDR3 size: 14 residues. Per germline, CDR1 MNHNS and CDR2 SASEGT. The V and J ends lost 3 bases and 4 bases respectively, with 7 bases between them.

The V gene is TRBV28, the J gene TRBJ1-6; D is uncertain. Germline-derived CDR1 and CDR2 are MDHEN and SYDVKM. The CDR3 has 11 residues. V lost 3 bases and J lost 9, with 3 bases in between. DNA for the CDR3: TGTGCCAGCAGTTTTGGTTCACCCCTCCACTTT. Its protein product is CASSFGSPLHF.

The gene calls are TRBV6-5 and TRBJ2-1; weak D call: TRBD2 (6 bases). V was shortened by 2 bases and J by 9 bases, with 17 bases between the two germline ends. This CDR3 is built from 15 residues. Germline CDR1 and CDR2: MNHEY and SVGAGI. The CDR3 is CASSYSSGPQGEQFF. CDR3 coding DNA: TGTGCCAGCAGTTACAGTAGCGGCCCCCAGGGTGAGCAGTTCTTC.

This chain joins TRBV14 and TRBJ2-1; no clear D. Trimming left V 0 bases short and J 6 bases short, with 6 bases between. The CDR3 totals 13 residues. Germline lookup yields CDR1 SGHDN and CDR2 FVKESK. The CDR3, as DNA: TGTGCCAGCAGCCAAGAATCAATCAATGAGCAGTTCTTC. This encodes CASSQESINEQFF.

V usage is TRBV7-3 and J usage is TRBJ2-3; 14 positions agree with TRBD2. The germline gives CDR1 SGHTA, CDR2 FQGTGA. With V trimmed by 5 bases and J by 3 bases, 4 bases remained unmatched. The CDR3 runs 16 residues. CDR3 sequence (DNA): TGTGCCAGCAGCAAGACTAGCGGGAGGGAGACAGATACGCAGTATTTT. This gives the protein CASSKTSGRETDTQYF.

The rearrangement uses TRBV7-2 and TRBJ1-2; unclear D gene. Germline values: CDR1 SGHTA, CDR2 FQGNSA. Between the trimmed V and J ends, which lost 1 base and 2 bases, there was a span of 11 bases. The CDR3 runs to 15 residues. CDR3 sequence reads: CASSLVKGPNYGYTF. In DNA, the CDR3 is TGTGCCAGCAGCTTAGTAAAGGGCCCGAACTATGGCTACACCTTC.

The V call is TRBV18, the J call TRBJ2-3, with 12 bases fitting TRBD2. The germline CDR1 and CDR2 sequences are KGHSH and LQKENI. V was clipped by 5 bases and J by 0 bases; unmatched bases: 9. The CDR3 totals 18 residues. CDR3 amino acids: CASSLLAGGPGSTDTQYF. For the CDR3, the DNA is TGTGCCAGCTCATTACTAGCGGGAGGACCTGGGAGCACAGATACGCAGTATTTT.

CDR3 nucleotide sequence: TGTGCCTGGAGTGTACGCCCAATGACCAACGTCCTGACTTTC. This encodes CAWSVRPMTNVLTF. V gene TRBV30 combines with J gene TRBJ2-6; D gene uncertain. V dropped 0 bases and J dropped 8 bases, with 11 bases sitting between them. Germline CDR1 and CDR2: GTSNPN and SVGIG (reference sequence). The CDR3 consists of 14 residues.

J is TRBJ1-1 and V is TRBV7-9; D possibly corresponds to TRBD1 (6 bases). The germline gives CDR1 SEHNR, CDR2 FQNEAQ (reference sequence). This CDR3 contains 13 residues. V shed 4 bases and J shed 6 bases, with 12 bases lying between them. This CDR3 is CASSWNDRPEAFF. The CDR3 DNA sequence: TGTGCCAGCAGCTGGAATGACAGGCCTGAAGCTTTCTTT.

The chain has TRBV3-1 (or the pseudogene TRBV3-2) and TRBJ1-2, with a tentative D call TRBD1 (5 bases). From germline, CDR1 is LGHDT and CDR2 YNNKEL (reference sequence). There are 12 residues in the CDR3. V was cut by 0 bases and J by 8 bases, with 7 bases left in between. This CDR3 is CASSQEEGGYTF. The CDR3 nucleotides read TGTGCCAGCAGCCAAGAAGAGGGGGGCTACACCTTC.

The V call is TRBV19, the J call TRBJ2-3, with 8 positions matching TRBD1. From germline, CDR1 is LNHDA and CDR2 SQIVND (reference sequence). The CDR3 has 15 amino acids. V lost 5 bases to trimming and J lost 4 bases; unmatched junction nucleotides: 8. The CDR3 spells CASSPDRGWADTQYF. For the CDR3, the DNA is TGTGCCAGTAGTCCAGACAGGGGTTGGGCAGATACGCAGTATTTT. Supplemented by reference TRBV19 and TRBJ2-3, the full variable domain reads DGGITQSPKYLFRKEGQNVTLSCEQNLNHDAMYWYRQDPGQGLRLIYYSQIVNDFQKGDIAEGYSVSREKKESFPLTVTSAQKNPTAFYLCASSPDRGWADTQYFGPGTRLTVL.

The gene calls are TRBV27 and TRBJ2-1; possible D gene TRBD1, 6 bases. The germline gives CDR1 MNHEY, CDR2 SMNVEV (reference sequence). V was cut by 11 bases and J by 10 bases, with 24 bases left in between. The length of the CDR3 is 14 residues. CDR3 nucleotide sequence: TGTGCCTCGCGGTCAGGGGACGCCCGACTGGAGCAGTTCTTC. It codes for CASRSGDARLEQFF.

The CDR3 DNA reads TGTGCCAGTAGTATTCTAAACTTCGGGATGAGAAGTGAAAAACTGTTTTTT. This sequence encodes CASSILNFGMRSEKLFF. The V and J genes are TRBV19 and TRBJ1-4; unclear D gene. V dropped 3 bases and J dropped 7 bases, with 21 bases sitting between them. The CDR3 totals 17 residues. Germline CDR1 is LNHDA and CDR2 is SQIVND (reference sequence).

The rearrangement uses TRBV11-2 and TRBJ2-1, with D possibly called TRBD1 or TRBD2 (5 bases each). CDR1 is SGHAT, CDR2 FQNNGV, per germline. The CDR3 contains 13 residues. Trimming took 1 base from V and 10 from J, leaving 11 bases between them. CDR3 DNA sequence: TGTGCCAGCAGCTTAGGGTCCGGGACGGAGCAGTTCTTC. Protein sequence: CASSLGSGTEQFF. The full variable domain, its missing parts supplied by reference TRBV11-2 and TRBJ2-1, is EAGVAQSPRYKIIEKRQSVAFWCNPISGHATLYWYQQILGQGPKLLIQFQNNGVVDDSQLPKDRFSAERLKGVDSTLKIQPAKLEDSAVYLCASSLGSGTEQFFGPGTRLTVL.

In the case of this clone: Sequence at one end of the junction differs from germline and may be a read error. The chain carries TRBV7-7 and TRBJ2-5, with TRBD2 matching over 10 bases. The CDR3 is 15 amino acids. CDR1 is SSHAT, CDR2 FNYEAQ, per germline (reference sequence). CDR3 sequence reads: CASSSGRATQETQYF. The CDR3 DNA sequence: TGTGCTAGCAGCAGCGGGAGGGCCACCCAAGAGACCCAGTACTTC.

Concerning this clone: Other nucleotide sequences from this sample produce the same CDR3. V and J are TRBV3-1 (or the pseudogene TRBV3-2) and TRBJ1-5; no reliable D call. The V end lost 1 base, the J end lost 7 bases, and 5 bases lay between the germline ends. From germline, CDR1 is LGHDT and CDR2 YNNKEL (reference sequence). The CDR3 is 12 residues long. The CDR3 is CASSQGEQPQHF. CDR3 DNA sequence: TGTGCCAGCAGCCAAGGGGAACAGCCCCAGCATTTT.

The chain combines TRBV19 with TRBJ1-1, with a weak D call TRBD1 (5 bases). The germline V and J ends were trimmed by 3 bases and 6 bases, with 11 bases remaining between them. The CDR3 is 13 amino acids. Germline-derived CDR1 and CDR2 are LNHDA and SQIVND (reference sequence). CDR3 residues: CASSMTRGSEAFF. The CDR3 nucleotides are TGTGCCAGTAGTATGACCCGGGGGTCTGAAGCTTTCTTT.

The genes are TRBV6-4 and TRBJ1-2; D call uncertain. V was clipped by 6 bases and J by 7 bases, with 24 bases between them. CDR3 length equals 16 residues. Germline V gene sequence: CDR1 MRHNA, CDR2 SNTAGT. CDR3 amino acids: CASSPVAGSLWGGYTF. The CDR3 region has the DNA TGTGCCAGCAGCCCCGTGGCGGGGTCACTATGGGGTGGCTACACCTTC.